These 6 T cell receptor beta chains were all obtained from the same sample, sequenced in a study of post-analysis software for immune sequencing data. Unique molecular identifiers tagged the TCR beta cDNA libraries. TCRdb used MiXCR to reprocess the PCR reads, holding one entry per CDR3 protein. Here the sample spans about 540,000 distinct CDR3 sequences, less than 40% being singletons. The antigens of these receptors remain unknown. Study-level results: Four or five TRBV segments, including TRBV5-6, TRBV5-1 and TRBV20-1, were more frequent in patients than controls.

The material sequenced was blood. Source of these receptors: a girl aged 2-17 years with multiple sclerosis.

The V gene is TRBV28, the J gene TRBJ2-3; weak D call: TRBD2 (5 bases). V lost 3 bases, J lost 12 bases, and 10 bases lay in between. CDR1 is MDHEN, CDR2 SYDVKM, per germline. CDR3 length: 11 residues. CDR3 amino acids: CASSFRGHQYF. For the CDR3, the DNA is TGTGCCAGCAGTTTCCGGGGTCATCAGTATTTT.

This clonotype was counted a few times. V usage is TRBV5-1 and J usage is TRBJ2-7, with 10 bases fitting TRBD1. The CDR3 runs 13 residues. The V segment lost 5 bases and the J segment 7 bases; nucleotides outside the gene matches: 6. Germline V gene lookup returns CDR1 SGHRS and CDR2 YFSETQ. CDR3 bases: TGCGCCAGCAGATGGGACAGGGGATCAGAGCAGTACTTC. Translating gives CASRWDRGSEQYF.

This clonotype has a handful of counts. The rearrangement uses TRBV20-1 and TRBJ1-6; perhaps TRBD1 as D (5 bases). The CDR3 is 14 residues long. Trimming left V 4 bases short and J 8 bases short, with 15 bases between. The germline CDR1 and CDR2 sequences are DFQATT and SNEGSKA (reference sequence). Written as DNA, the CDR3 is TGCAGTGCTATATCCGGGACTGTGTATTCACCCCTCCACTTT. Its protein product is CSAISGTVYSPLHF.

This clonotype was counted between two and nine times. This rearrangement joins TRBV11-1 to TRBJ2-7; TRBD2 matches at 10 bases. CDR1 is SGHAT, CDR2 FQDESV, per germline (reference sequence). The CDR3 has 15 residues. Trimming removed 5 bases from V and 3 bases from J; junction bases left unmatched: 7. CDR3 sequence reads: CASSDSKRGGYEQYF. CDR3 coding DNA: TGTGCCAGCAGCGACTCGAAGCGGGGGGGCTACGAGCAGTACTTC.

This clonotype was seen ten or more times. The chain recombines TRBV6-5 with TRBJ1-2; D may be TRBD1 (6 bases). Germline assignment: CDR1 MNHEY and CDR2 SVGAGI. Trimming removed 6 bases from V and 8 bases from J, with 25 bases in between. The CDR3 loop spans 16 amino acids. CDR3 sequence (DNA): TGTGCCAGCAGGTCCAAAGAGGGGGGCATGGTGAGCGGCTACACCTTC. Translation: CASRSKEGGMVSGYTF.

The chain recombines TRBV27 with TRBJ2-5; 8 nucleotides align to TRBD2. The germline V gene encodes CDR1 MNHEY and CDR2 SMNVEV (reference sequence). The ends lost 1 base at V and 4 bases at J; junction bases unmatched: 5. The CDR3 totals 15 residues. This CDR3 is CASSLWSGGRETQYF. The CDR3 DNA follows: TGTGCCAGCAGTTTATGGTCGGGGGGGCGAGAGACCCAGTACTTC.